This TCR beta chain was observed in a study of blood T cell repertoires in COVID-19. Clones were sequenced by immunoSEQ multiplex PCR, and TCRdb holds only the in-frame ones, with some missing. The sample lists fewer than 200,000 clones, 70% to 85% seen once, with more than 8% in the top ten. There are 14 residues in the CDR3. The V gene end was trimmed by 6 bases and the J gene end by 2 bases; junction bases not matched to a gene: 4. Germline V gene lookup returns CDR1 MNHNY and CDR2 SVGAGI (reference sequence). This sequence originates from a woman older than 75 with acute or convalescent COVID-19. Specimen: peripheral blood. The chain couples TRBV6-6 to TRBJ2-3; TRBD2 matches at 8 bases. For the CDR3, the DNA is TGTGCCAGCAGGTTTAGCGGGAACACAGATACGCAGTATTTT. Encoded protein: CASRFSGNTDTQYF.